The clone carrying this T cell receptor (beta chain) was counted many times. Its antigen is currently unknown. The CDR3 is made up of 18 amino acids. Per germline, CDR1 LNHNV and CDR2 YYDKDF (reference sequence). V lost 0 bases and J lost 8; bases outside the gene matches: 18. This record belongs to a study of early T cells in non-severe SARS-CoV-2 infection. The overall study: Chains from this unsorted whole-blood bulk RNA could not be paired.

Molecules of cDNA were individually given unique molecular identifiers that were attached to them. MiXCR was run by TCRdb on the 5' RACE reads, yielding one entry per CDR3 protein. The sample comprises 70,000 to 75,000 distinct CDR3 sequences, approximately 12% of which are singletons, and 4% to 5.5% rests with the top ten. Study-level points and caveats: Using VDJdb, the matching emphasized anti-spike CD8 responses while missing private and CD4 specificities.

The TCR was taken from an adult who was a healthcare worker with PCR-confirmed SARS-CoV-2 infection or an uninfected control (not recorded which). Sequencing used whole blood. The V call is TRBV15, the J call TRBJ2-5; 7 bases agree with TRBD2. CDR3 nucleotides: TGTGCCACCAGCAGAGATATCGCTCCGGGGGGTCGAAGAGTAACCCAGTACTTC. This codes for CATSRDIAPGGRRVTQYF.